The rows below give T cell receptor beta chains drawn from one sample of a study of shared clonotypes between healthy human individuals. Profiled with immunoSEQ multiplex PCR; TCRdb holds only in-frame clones, not every one. The table shows around 2.3 million clones, with about 94% occurring only once. Sequencing was done on a sample of naive CD4+ T cells sorted from blood. These receptors were collected from a man younger than 30 in good health. The CDR3 runs from the conserved cysteine through the conserved F or W. The order of the fields is clone size, J gene, D gene, V gene, CDR3 DNA, CDR3 protein. A D gene is named only where the DNA matches it firmly. Expanded clones are given a class, and other clones once, few, many or no size at all.

- | TRBJ1-1 | TRBD1 | TRBV5-1 | TGCGCCAGCAGCTTGGGGGGACAGTCTGAAGCTTTCTTT | CASSLGGQSEAFF
- | TRBJ1-2 | - | TRBV5-6 | TGTGCCAGCAGCCCCGGCACTTTAAGGGGCTACACCTTC | CASSPGTLRGYTF
- | TRBJ1-1 | TRBD1 | TRBV6-5 | TGTGCCAGCAATCCTACAGGGGTGAGCACTGAAGCTTTCTTT | CASNPTGVSTEAFF
- | TRBJ2-7 | - | TRBV18 | TGTGCCAGCTCACCACTGGGGAGTGCCGACGAGCAGTACTTC | CASSPLGSADEQYF
- | TRBJ2-7 | - | TRBV5-6 | TGTGCCAGCAGCTTGTACATGTTTCTCTCCTCCTACGAGCAGTACTTC | CASSLYMFLSSYEQYF
- | TRBJ2-5 | TRBD2 | TRBV4-3 | TGCGCCAGCAGCCAACTAGGACTAGCGGGGACCCAGTACTTC | CASSQLGLAGTQYF
- | TRBJ1-4 | - | TRBV10-1 | TGCGCCAGCAGTGACGGCCAGTTTCGCGAAAAACTGTTTTTT | CASSDGQFREKLFF
- | TRBJ1-4 | - | TRBV28 | TGTGCCAGCAGTTTGGCGCCTTCTAATGAAAAACTGTTTTTT | CASSLAPSNEKLFF
- | TRBJ2-7 | TRBD1 | TRBV10-2 | TGCGCCAGCAGTGAGGGACAGGGCTCCTACGAGCAGTACTTC | CASSEGQGSYEQYF
- | TRBJ2-7 | - | TRBV19 | TGTGCCAGTAGTCTTAAAGACAGCTACGAGCAGTACTTC | CASSLKDSYEQYF
- | TRBJ1-1 | TRBD1 | TRBV30 | TGTGCCTGGGACAGGGGTCACACTGAAGCTTTCTTT | CAWDRGHTEAFF
- | TRBJ2-1 | TRBD2 | TRBV15 | TGTGCCACCAGCAGAGATGCATTGACTAGCGGGGGAAATGAGCAGTTCTTC | CATSRDALTSGGNEQFF
- | TRBJ1-1 | TRBD1 | TRBV5-1 | TGCGCCAGCAGGTCGGGACAGGCGATGAACACTGAAGCTTTCTTT | CASRSGQAMNTEAFF
- | TRBJ2-7 | TRBD1 | TRBV5-1 | TGCGCCAGCAGCCCTGCGGGACAGGGGAGGTACGAGCAGTACTTC | CASSPAGQGRYEQYF
once | TRBJ2-3 | TRBD2 | TRBV19 | TGTGCCAGTAGTATTGGGCTAGCGGACACAGATACGCAGTATTTT | CASSIGLADTDTQYF
- | TRBJ1-4 | TRBD1 | TRBV5-1 | TGCGCCAGCAGCCCTCGACAGGGGCTTAATGAAAAACTGTTTTTT | CASSPRQGLNEKLFF
- | TRBJ1-2 | TRBD1 | TRBV30 | TGTGCCTGGACCCGGGACAGGAGCGCACGGGGCTACACCTTC | CAWTRDRSARGYTF
- | TRBJ2-4 | TRBD1 | TRBV4-1 | TGCGCCAGCAGCCAAGGAGCCCCGACAGGGGGAAAAAACATTCAGTACTTC | CASSQGAPTGGKNIQYF
- | TRBJ1-2 | - | TRBV14 | TGTGCCAGCAGCCAGAAAGGACCCTCCTTGGAAGGGGACTATGGCTACACCTTC | CASSQKGPSLEGDYGYTF
once | TRBJ2-1 | TRBD1 | TRBV7-9 | TGTGCCAGCAGCTTGGGGGACAGGTTTAGCTCCTACAATGAGCAGTTCTTC | CASSLGDRFSSYNEQFF
- | TRBJ1-4 | - | TRBV4-1 | TGCGCCAGCAGCCAGACGACGGGACAAGGGAATGAAAAACTGTTTTTT | CASSQTTGQGNEKLFF
- | TRBJ1-6 | TRBD1 | TRBV5-6 | TGTGCCAGCAGCTTGTATGACAGGGATAATTCACCCCTCCACTTT | CASSLYDRDNSPLHF
- | TRBJ1-4 | - | TRBV7-9 | TGTGCCAGCAGCCCTCAGGGGAGTGAAAAACTGTTTTTT | CASSPQGSEKLFF
- | TRBJ2-7 | - | TRBV5-1 | TGCGCCAGCAGCTCGGAGGGGCTCTACGAGCAGTACTTC | CASSSEGLYEQYF
- | TRBJ1-6 | TRBD1 | TRBV5-8 | TGTGCCAGCAGCTTGGGGGACAGCTATAATTCACCCCTCCACTTT | CASSLGDSYNSPLHF
- | TRBJ1-2 | - | TRBV6-6 | TGTGCCAGCAGTTACTCGAAGGTCAGGGGCTATGGCTACACCTTC | CASSYSKVRGYGYTF
- | TRBJ1-4 | - | TRBV18 | TGTGCCAGCTCAAATCAGGTTGCAACTAATGAAAAACTGTTTTTT | CASSNQVATNEKLFF
- | TRBJ2-7 | - | TRBV9 | TGTGCCAGCAGCCCCCGTGGGACTCGGGATAGTTCCTACGAGCAGTACTTC | CASSPRGTRDSSYEQYF
- | TRBJ2-7 | - | TRBV29-1 | TGCAGCGTGGGGGGCCACCTAATCAGCGAGCAGTACTTC | CSVGGHLISEQYF
- | TRBJ1-4 | TRBD1 | TRBV7-2 | TGTGCCAGCAGCGGGACAGTTCATGAAAAACTGTTTTTT | CASSGTVHEKLFF
- | TRBJ1-5 | TRBD1 | TRBV10-1 | TGCGCCAGCAATAATCGACAGGGGAGGAGGCACAATCAGCCCCAGCATTTT | CASNNRQGRRHNQPQHF
- | TRBJ2-7 | - | TRBV27 | TGTGCCAGCAGTCCCTACGAGGGTTACGAGCAGTACTTC | CASSPYEGYEQYF
- | TRBJ2-7 | - | TRBV7-6 | TGTGCCAGCAGTAATACAGACTCCTACGAGCAGTACTTC | CASSNTDSYEQYF
- | TRBJ1-6 | - | TRBV2 | TGTGCCAGCAGAGGAGGAGGGACTTCACCCCTCCACTTT | CASRGGGTSPLHF
once | TRBJ1-3 | - | TRBV4-1 | TGCGCCAGCAGCCCCGGGGCGGGCTCTGGAAACACCATATATTTT | CASSPGAGSGNTIYF
- | TRBJ2-2 | TRBD1 | TRBV7-7 | TGTGCTAGCAGCAAGGGACAGGGCCTTCCCACCGGGGAGCTGTTTTTT | CASSKGQGLPTGELFF
- | TRBJ2-7 | TRBD2 | TRBV28 | TGTGCCAGCAGTCTACGGCTGGGGGGGAGCTCCTACGAGCAGTACTTC | CASSLRLGGSSYEQYF
once | TRBJ2-3 | TRBD1 | TRBV2 | TGTGCCAGCAGTGTAGAGCAGGGGGTAGATACGCAGTATTTT | CASSVEQGVDTQYF
- | TRBJ2-6 | - | TRBV6-5 | TGTGCCAGCCAGCCTGTCCCCTCTGGGGCCAACGTCCTGACTTTC | CASQPVPSGANVLTF
- | TRBJ2-2 | TRBD2 | TRBV7-7 | TGTGCTAGTGCGGGAGGGAACACCGGGGAGCTGTTTTTT | CASAGGNTGELFF
- | TRBJ1-1 | TRBD1 | TRBV2 | TGTGCCAGCAGGGGACAGTTAACTGAAGCTTTCTTT | CASRGQLTEAFF
- | TRBJ1-4 | TRBD1 | TRBV2 | TGTGCCAGCAGCCGGGACAGAATTGAAAAACTGTTTTTT | CASSRDRIEKLFF
- | TRBJ2-7 | - | TRBV6-1 | TGTGCCAGCAGGGAAGACAATACCTCCTACGAGCAGTACTTC | CASREDNTSYEQYF
- | TRBJ2-5 | - | TRBV5-6 | TGTGCCAGCAGCTTCCGGTCGCGAGGGGAGACCCAGTACTTC | CASSFRSRGETQYF
- | TRBJ2-5 | - | TRBV20-1 | TGCAGTGTTGGCCGGGACGGGCCTTACTTC | CSVGRDGPYF
- | TRBJ1-3 | - | TRBV7-3 | TGTGCCAGCAGCTTACCCCCGTCCGGAAACACCATATATTTT | CASSLPPSGNTIYF
- | TRBJ1-1 | - | TRBV5-1 | TGCGCCAGCACCGGAGACGTGGGGTTCTCGAACACTGAAGCTTTCTTT | CASTGDVGFSNTEAFF
- | TRBJ2-3 | - | TRBV5-1 | TGCGCCAGCAGGGAACGTAGCGGCCTCACAGATACGCAGTATTTT | CASRERSGLTDTQYF
once | TRBJ2-2 | TRBD1 | TRBV27 | TGTGCCAGCAGTTTGGGACGGACAGGGAAGCCCGGGGAGCTGTTTTTT | CASSLGRTGKPGELFF
- | TRBJ2-2 | - | TRBV11-3 | TGTGCCAGCAGCTCACAGGGTATGACCGGGGAGCTGTTTTTT | CASSSQGMTGELFF
- | TRBJ2-3 | TRBD2 | TRBV10-3 | TGTGCCATCAGTCTTCGGGGACTAGCGGACAGCACAGATACGCAGTATTTT | CAISLRGLADSTDTQYF
- | TRBJ2-5 | - | TRBV6-6 | TGTGCCAGCAGGAAGATGGAGACCCAGTACTTC | CASRKMETQYF
- | TRBJ2-3 | - | TRBV7-2 | TGTGCCAGCAGCCCTCAAGGGGCAAATACGCAGTATTTT | CASSPQGANTQYF
- | TRBJ2-1 | TRBD2 | TRBV5-6 | TGTGCCAGCAGCTTGTTTCGTCGGCAAGCGGGAGAAAATGAGCAGTTCTTC | CASSLFRRQAGENEQFF
- | TRBJ2-1 | - | TRBV6-1 | TGTGCCAGCAGTGACCACTTTCGGGGCTTTGAGCAGTTCTTC | CASSDHFRGFEQFF
- | TRBJ2-5 | - | TRBV6-5 | TGTGCCAGCAGCCCGGTTAGTACCCAGTACTTC | CASSPVSTQYF
- | TRBJ2-3 | - | TRBV25-1 | TGTGCCAGCAGTGAGGCTGGTCGCACAGATACGCAGTATTTT | CASSEAGRTDTQYF
- | TRBJ2-3 | - | TRBV25-1 | TGTGCCAGCAGTAGTAGATCCAGCGGGACGCAGTATTTT | CASSSRSSGTQYF
- | TRBJ1-6 | - | TRBV10-1 | TGCGCCAGCAGTCGGGGGCCTAATTCACCCCTCCACTTT | CASSRGPNSPLHF
- | TRBJ1-2 | - | TRBV9 | TGTGCCAGCAGCGTAAATGTCGGAAACTATGGCTACACCTTC | CASSVNVGNYGYTF